Listed below are T cell receptor beta chains from one sample, sequenced in a study of blood T cell repertoires in COVID-19. Assay used: immunoSEQ multiplex PCR; TCRdb lists only in-frame clones, some missing. The table shows roughly 180,000 clones, with roughly 86% occurring only once. The source material was PBMCs or T cells enriched from blood (not recorded which). The receptors shown here come from a woman younger than 45 who had recovered from COVID-19. Each CDR3 is given with its conserved first and last residue. D genes are given only for firm matches. Where a row states a size, it is once, few, many or the class of an expanded clone; other rows omit it.

CATRTTGLAGANEQFF | TGTGCCACCAGAACTACGGGACTAGCGGGAGCGAATGAGCAGTTCTTC | TRBJ2-1 | - | TRBD2 | TRBV15
CASSSGGRLLRSSYEQYF | TGTGCCAGCAGCTCCGGAGGGAGACTCTTGAGGAGCTCCTACGAGCAGTACTTC | TRBJ2-7 | - | - | TRBV7-9
CATSDSPYRGSPREQYF | TGTGCCACCAGTGATTCCCCTTACAGGGGATCACCTCGGGAGCAGTACTTC | TRBJ2-7 | - | TRBD1 | TRBV24-1
CATRRQNTEAFF | TGTGCCACCAGGCGGCAGAACACTGAAGCTTTCTTT | TRBJ1-1 | once | - | TRBV24-1
CASSLVNPPAGFIETQYF | TGTGCCAGCAGCTTAGTGAACCCTCCGGCCGGGTTCATAGAGACCCAGTACTTC | TRBJ2-5 | - | - | TRBV7-2
CASSGQGATDTQYF | TGTGCCAGCAGTGGACAGGGGGCAACAGATACGCAGTATTTT | TRBJ2-3 | - | TRBD1 | TRBV25-1
CASSQGYYEQYF | TGTGCCAGCAGCCAGGGGTACTACGAGCAGTACTTC | TRBJ2-7 | once | - | TRBV6-5
CASSSETGGYGYTF | TGCGCCAGCAGCTCAGAGACAGGGGGGTATGGCTACACCTTC | TRBJ1-2 | - | TRBD1 | TRBV5-1
CASSLEDRETQYF | TGTGCCAGCAGCTTAGAAGACAGAGAGACCCAGTACTTC | TRBJ2-5 | - | - | TRBV7-2
CASSLNPSAGGATEAFF | TGCGCCAGCAGCTTGAACCCGTCGGCGGGGGGAGCCACTGAAGCTTTCTTT | TRBJ1-1 | - | - | TRBV5-1
CASNPGQGVHEQYF | TGCGCCAGCAACCCGGGACAGGGGGTCCACGAGCAGTACTTC | TRBJ2-7 | - | TRBD1 | TRBV10-1
CASSLSSGAYEQYF | TGTGCCAGCAGTTTGTCTTCGGGTGCCTACGAGCAGTACTTC | TRBJ2-7 | - | - | TRBV27
CASSLKGQAYGYTF | TGTGCCAGCAGTTTAAAGGGACAGGCCTATGGCTACACCTTC | TRBJ1-2 | - | TRBD1 | TRBV27
CASSLGASGDYNEQFF | TGTGCCAGCAGCTTAGGGGCTAGCGGAGATTACAATGAGCAGTTCTTC | TRBJ2-1 | - | TRBD2 | TRBV11-2
CASSLGAGIDEQYF | TGTGCCAGTAGTCTGGGGGCCGGGATTGACGAGCAGTACTTC | TRBJ2-7 | - | - | TRBV19
CASSLVWGPTGELFF | TGTGCCAGCAGCTTAGTGTGGGGGCCGACCGGGGAGCTGTTTTTT | TRBJ2-2 | - | - | TRBV11-2
CASSPRRDTQYF | TGTGCCAGCAGCCCAAGGAGAGATACGCAGTATTTT | TRBJ2-3 | - | - | TRBV7-2
CATSGRDERPTDTQYF | TGTGCCACCAGCGGGCGGGACGAGCGGCCCACAGATACGCAGTATTTT | TRBJ2-3 | - | - | TRBV15
CASSIGGTGAFF | TGTGCCAGTAGTATAGGGGGGACAGGCGCTTTCTTT | TRBJ1-1 | - | TRBD1 | TRBV19
CASSLGGTQYF | TGTGCCAGCAGTCTAGGTGGTACGCAGTATTTT | TRBJ2-3 | - | - | TRBV2
CSASSQGTTRYTF | TGCAGTGCCAGTTCGCAGGGAACTACCCGCTACACCTTC | TRBJ1-2 | - | - | TRBV20-1
CASSDPGRVNTEAFF | TGTGCCAGCAGTGATCCTGGCAGGGTGAACACTGAAGCTTTCTTT | TRBJ1-1 | - | - | TRBV2
CASSITQSSYEQYF | TGTGCCAGTAGTATAACACAGAGCTCCTACGAGCAGTACTTC | TRBJ2-7 | - | - | TRBV19
CASSLEGAGRRQQETQYF | TGTGCCAGCAGCTTAGAAGGAGCGGGACGCCGGCAGCAAGAGACCCAGTACTTC | TRBJ2-5 | - | TRBD2 | TRBV7-8
CATSPGTSRNTGELFF | TGTGCCACCAGTCCCGGGACTAGCAGAAACACCGGGGAGCTGTTTTTT | TRBJ2-2 | - | TRBD2 | TRBV24-1
CASSQEDREETQYF | TGTGCCAGCAGCCAAGAGGACAGAGAAGAGACCCAGTACTTC | TRBJ2-5 | - | - | TRBV14
CASSLLAGAGANVLTF | TGCGCCAGCAGCTTGCTAGCGGGAGCTGGGGCCAACGTCCTGACTTTC | TRBJ2-6 | - | TRBD2 | TRBV5-1
CASSQGLLARDNEQFF | TGCGCCAGCAGCCAAGGATTACTAGCTAGAGACAATGAGCAGTTCTTC | TRBJ2-1 | - | - | TRBV4-1
CASSYPGQGGTEAFF | TGTGCCAGCAGCTATCCGGGACAGGGGGGCACTGAAGCTTTCTTT | TRBJ1-1 | - | TRBD1 | TRBV5-6
CSVEIRGGYTF | TGCAGCGTTGAAATAAGGGGTGGCTACACCTTC | TRBJ1-2 | - | - | TRBV29-1
CAWRAGPQRDSPLHF | TGTGCCTGGAGGGCCGGGCCCCAGCGGGATTCACCCCTCCACTTT | TRBJ1-6 | - | - | TRBV30
CASSPTTGVNTEAFF | TGCGCCAGCAGCCCGACGACAGGGGTGAACACTGAAGCTTTCTTT | TRBJ1-1 | - | TRBD1 | TRBV5-1
CASSLAGAIPRNEQFF | TGTGCCAGCAGCTTGGCCGGAGCGATTCCCCGCAATGAGCAGTTCTTC | TRBJ2-1 | - | - | TRBV5-5
CATSRTTGELFF | TGTGCCACCAGCAGAACAACCGGGGAGCTGTTTTTT | TRBJ2-2 | - | - | TRBV15
CASKQGARTYGYTF | TGTGCCTCGAAACAGGGGGCGCGGACCTATGGCTACACCTTC | TRBJ1-2 | once | TRBD1 | TRBV30
CASKSGTWGGYGYTF | TGTGCCAGCAAATCCGGGACCTGGGGAGGCTATGGCTACACCTTC | TRBJ1-2 | - | - | TRBV27
CASSFGDTSYEQYF | TGTGCCAGCAGCTTCGGGGACACCTCCTACGAGCAGTACTTC | TRBJ2-7 | many | - | TRBV5-8
CASSATGDEQYF | TGTGCCAGCAGCGCTACAGGGGACGAGCAGTACTTC | TRBJ2-7 | - | TRBD1 | TRBV7-9
CSVWDTEGGYTF | TGCAGCGTGTGGGATACAGAGGGTGGCTACACCTTC | TRBJ1-2 | - | - | TRBV29-1
CASSGSGRTYNEQFF | TGTGCCAGTAGTGGTAGCGGGAGGACCTACAATGAGCAGTTCTTC | TRBJ2-1 | - | TRBD2 | TRBV19
CASSPRTVTQYF | TGTGCCAGCAGTCCTCGGACAGTCACGCAGTATTTT | TRBJ2-3 | - | - | TRBV6-5
CASRELAGRDNEQFF | TGTGCCAGTAGGGAACTAGCGGGAAGAGACAATGAGCAGTTCTTC | TRBJ2-1 | - | TRBD2 | TRBV19
CASSFRGSDYEQYF | TGTGCCAGCAGCTTCCGCGGTTCAGACTACGAGCAGTACTTC | TRBJ2-7 | - | - | TRBV3-1/TRBV3-2
CASSTEVGNTIYF | TGTGCCAGCAGTACAGAAGTGGGAAACACCATATATTTT | TRBJ1-3 | - | - | TRBV6-5
CASSVSGRPGNEQFF | TGTGCCAGCAGCGTCAGCGGGAGGCCGGGCAATGAGCAGTTCTTC | TRBJ2-1 | - | TRBD2 | TRBV5-4
CASSLQPGFEQYF | TGTGCCAGCAGCCTCCAACCTGGCTTCGAGCAGTACTTC | TRBJ2-7 | - | - | TRBV7-2